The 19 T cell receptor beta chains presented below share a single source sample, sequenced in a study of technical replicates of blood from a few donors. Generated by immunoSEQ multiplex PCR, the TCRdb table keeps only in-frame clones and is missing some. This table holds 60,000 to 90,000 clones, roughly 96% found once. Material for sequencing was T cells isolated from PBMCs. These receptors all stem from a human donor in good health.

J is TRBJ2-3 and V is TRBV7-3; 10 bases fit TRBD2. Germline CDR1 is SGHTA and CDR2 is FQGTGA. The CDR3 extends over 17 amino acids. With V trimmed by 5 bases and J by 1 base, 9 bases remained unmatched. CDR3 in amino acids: CASSPYTGTSGTDTQYF. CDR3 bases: TGTGCCAGCAGCCCTTATACCGGGACTAGCGGCACAGATACGCAGTATTTT.

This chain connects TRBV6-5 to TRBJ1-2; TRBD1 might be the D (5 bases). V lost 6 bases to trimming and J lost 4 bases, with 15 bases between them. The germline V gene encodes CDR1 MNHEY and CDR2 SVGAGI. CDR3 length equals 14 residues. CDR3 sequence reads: CASRGGPSPYGYTF. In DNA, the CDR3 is TGTGCCAGCAGGGGGGGACCGAGCCCCTATGGCTACACCTTC.

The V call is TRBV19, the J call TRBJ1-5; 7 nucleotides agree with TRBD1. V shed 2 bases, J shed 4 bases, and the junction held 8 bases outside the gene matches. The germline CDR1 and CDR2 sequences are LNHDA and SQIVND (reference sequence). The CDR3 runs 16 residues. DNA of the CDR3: TGTGCCAGTAGTATAAGATCCGGGACAGCTAATCAGCCCCAGCATTTT. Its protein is CASSIRSGTANQPQHF. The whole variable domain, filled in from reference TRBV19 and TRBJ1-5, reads DGGITQSPKYLFRKEGQNVTLSCEQNLNHDAMYWYRQDPGQGLRLIYYSQIVNDFQKGDIAEGYSVSREKKESFPLTVTSAQKNPTAFYLCASSIRSGTANQPQHFGDGTRLSIL.

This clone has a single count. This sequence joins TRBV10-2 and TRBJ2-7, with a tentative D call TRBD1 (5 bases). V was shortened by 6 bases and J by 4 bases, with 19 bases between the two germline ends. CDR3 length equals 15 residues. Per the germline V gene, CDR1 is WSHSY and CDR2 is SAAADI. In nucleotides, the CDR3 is TGCGCCAGCAGCGACCCTGACAGTTCAGGATACGAGCAGTACTTC. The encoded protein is CASSDPDSSGYEQYF.

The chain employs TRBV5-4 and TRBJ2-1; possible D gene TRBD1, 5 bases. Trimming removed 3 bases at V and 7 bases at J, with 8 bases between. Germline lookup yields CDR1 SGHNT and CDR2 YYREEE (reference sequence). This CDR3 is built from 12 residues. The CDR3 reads CASSYPGNEQFF. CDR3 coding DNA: TGTGCCAGCAGCTATCCAGGGAATGAGCAGTTCTTC.

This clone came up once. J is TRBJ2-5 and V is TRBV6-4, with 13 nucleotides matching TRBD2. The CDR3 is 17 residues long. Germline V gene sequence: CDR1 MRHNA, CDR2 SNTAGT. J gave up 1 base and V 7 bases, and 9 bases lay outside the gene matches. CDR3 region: CASILAGGPDRQETQYF. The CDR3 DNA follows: TGTGCCAGCATACTAGCGGGAGGGCCCGACCGCCAAGAGACCCAGTACTTC.

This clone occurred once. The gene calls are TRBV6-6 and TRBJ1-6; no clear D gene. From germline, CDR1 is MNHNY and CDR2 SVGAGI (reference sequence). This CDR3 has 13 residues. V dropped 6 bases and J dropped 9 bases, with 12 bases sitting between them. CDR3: CASSLFEGSPLHF. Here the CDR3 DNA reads TGTGCCAGCAGCCTCTTTGAGGGTTCACCCCTCCACTTT.

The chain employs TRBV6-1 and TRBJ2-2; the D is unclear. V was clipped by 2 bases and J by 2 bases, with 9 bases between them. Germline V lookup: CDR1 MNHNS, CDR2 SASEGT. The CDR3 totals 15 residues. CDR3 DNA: TGTGCCAGCAGTGAACACAGAGCTAACACCGGGGAGCTGTTTTTT. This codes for CASSEHRANTGELFF.

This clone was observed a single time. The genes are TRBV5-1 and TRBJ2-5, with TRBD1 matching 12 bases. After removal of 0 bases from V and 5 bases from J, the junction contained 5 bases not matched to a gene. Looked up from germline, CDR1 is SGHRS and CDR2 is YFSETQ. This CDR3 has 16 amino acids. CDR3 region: CASSLAGTGGSETQYF. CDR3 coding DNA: TGCGCCAGCAGCTTGGCCGGGACAGGGGGCAGCGAGACCCAGTACTTC.

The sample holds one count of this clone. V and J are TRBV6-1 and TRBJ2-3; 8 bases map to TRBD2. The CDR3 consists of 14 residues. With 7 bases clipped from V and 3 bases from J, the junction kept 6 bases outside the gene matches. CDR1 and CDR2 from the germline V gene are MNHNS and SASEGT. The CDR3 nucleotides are TGTGCCAGCATTAGCGGGGTGGGGACAGATACGCAGTATTTT. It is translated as CASISGVGTDTQYF.

In DNA form, the CDR3 reads TGTGCCAGCAGCTTACGAGCGCCTGTTTACAATGAGCAGTTCTTC. Protein product: CASSLRAPVYNEQFF. The rearrangement joins TRBV7-2 to TRBJ2-1; D not certain. The CDR3 contains 15 residues. In germline, CDR1 is SGHTA, CDR2 FQGNSA. Trimming pared 2 bases from V and 4 bases from J, leaving 12 bases between.

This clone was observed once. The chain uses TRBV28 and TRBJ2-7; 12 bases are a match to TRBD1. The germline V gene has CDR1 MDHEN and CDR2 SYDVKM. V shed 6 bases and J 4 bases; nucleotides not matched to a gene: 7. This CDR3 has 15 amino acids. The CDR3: CASRAGTGGPYEQYF. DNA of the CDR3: TGTGCCAGCAGGGCCGGGACAGGGGGCCCGTACGAGCAGTACTTC.

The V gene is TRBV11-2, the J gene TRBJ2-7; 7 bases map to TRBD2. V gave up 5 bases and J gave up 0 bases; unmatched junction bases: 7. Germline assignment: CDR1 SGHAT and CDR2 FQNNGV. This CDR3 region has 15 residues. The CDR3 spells CASSGIRGGSYEQYF. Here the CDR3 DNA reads TGTGCCAGCAGCGGTATTCGCGGGGGCTCCTACGAGCAGTACTTC.

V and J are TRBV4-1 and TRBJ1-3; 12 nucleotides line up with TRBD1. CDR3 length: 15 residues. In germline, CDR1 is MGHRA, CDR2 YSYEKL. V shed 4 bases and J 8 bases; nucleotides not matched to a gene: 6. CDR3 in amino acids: CASSLRDRGPDTIYF. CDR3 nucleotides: TGCGCCAGCAGCCTACGGGACAGGGGGCCAGACACCATATATTTT.

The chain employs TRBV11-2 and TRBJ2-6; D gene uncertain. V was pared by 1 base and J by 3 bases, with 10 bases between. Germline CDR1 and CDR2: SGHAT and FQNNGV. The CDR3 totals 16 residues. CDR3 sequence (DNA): TGTGCCAGCAGCTTAGTTACGGTGAATGGGGCCAACGTCCTGACTTTC. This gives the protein CASSLVTVNGANVLTF.

The CDR3 nucleotides are TGTGCCAGCAGCGTAGGGAGTTCCACAAACTATGGCTACACCTTC. Translation: CASSVGSSTNYGYTF. The rearrangement joins TRBV9 to TRBJ1-2; no firm D call. V was shortened by 0 bases and J by 2 bases, with 11 bases between the two germline ends. The CDR3 spans 15 residues. The germline gives CDR1 SGDLS, CDR2 YYNGEE.

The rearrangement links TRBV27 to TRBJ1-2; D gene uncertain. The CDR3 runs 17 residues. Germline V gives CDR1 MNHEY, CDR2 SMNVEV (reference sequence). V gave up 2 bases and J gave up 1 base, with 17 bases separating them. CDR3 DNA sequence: TGTGCCAGCAGTTTAGCCCCCGAGGACGGACTTAACTATGGCTACACCTTC. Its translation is CASSLAPEDGLNYGYTF.

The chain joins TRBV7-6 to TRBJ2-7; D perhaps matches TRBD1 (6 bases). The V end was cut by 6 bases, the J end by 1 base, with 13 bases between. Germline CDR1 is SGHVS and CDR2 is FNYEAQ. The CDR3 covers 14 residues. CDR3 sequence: CASRDKQGSYEQYF. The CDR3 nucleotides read TGTGCCAGCAGGGACAAACAGGGTTCCTACGAGCAGTACTTC.

CDR3 protein: CASSPPFVAGGNNEQFF. CDR3 bases: TGCGCCAGCAGTCCCCCCTTTGTAGCGGGAGGGAACAATGAGCAGTTCTTC. The chain uses TRBV5-1 and TRBJ2-1; 11 bases fit TRBD2. Germline V gene sequence: CDR1 SGHRS, CDR2 YFSETQ. V dropped 5 bases and J dropped 5; count of bases not matched to a gene: 12. There are 17 residues in the CDR3.